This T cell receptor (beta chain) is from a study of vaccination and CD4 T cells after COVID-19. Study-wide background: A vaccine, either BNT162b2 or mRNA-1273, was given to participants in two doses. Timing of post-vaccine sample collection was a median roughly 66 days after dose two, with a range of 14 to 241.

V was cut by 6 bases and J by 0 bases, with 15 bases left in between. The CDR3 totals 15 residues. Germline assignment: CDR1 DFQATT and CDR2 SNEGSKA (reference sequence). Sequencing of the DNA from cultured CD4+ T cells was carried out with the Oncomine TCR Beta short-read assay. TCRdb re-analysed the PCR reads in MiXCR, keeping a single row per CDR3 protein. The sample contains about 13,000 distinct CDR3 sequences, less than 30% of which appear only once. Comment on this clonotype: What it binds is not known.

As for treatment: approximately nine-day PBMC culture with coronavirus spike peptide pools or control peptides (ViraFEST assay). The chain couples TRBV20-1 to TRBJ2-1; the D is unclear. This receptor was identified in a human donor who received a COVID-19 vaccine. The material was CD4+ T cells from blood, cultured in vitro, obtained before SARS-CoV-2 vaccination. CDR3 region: CSAGTRNPSYNEQFF. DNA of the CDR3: TGCAGTGCCGGCACTCGAAATCCCTCCTACAATGAGCAGTTCTTC.